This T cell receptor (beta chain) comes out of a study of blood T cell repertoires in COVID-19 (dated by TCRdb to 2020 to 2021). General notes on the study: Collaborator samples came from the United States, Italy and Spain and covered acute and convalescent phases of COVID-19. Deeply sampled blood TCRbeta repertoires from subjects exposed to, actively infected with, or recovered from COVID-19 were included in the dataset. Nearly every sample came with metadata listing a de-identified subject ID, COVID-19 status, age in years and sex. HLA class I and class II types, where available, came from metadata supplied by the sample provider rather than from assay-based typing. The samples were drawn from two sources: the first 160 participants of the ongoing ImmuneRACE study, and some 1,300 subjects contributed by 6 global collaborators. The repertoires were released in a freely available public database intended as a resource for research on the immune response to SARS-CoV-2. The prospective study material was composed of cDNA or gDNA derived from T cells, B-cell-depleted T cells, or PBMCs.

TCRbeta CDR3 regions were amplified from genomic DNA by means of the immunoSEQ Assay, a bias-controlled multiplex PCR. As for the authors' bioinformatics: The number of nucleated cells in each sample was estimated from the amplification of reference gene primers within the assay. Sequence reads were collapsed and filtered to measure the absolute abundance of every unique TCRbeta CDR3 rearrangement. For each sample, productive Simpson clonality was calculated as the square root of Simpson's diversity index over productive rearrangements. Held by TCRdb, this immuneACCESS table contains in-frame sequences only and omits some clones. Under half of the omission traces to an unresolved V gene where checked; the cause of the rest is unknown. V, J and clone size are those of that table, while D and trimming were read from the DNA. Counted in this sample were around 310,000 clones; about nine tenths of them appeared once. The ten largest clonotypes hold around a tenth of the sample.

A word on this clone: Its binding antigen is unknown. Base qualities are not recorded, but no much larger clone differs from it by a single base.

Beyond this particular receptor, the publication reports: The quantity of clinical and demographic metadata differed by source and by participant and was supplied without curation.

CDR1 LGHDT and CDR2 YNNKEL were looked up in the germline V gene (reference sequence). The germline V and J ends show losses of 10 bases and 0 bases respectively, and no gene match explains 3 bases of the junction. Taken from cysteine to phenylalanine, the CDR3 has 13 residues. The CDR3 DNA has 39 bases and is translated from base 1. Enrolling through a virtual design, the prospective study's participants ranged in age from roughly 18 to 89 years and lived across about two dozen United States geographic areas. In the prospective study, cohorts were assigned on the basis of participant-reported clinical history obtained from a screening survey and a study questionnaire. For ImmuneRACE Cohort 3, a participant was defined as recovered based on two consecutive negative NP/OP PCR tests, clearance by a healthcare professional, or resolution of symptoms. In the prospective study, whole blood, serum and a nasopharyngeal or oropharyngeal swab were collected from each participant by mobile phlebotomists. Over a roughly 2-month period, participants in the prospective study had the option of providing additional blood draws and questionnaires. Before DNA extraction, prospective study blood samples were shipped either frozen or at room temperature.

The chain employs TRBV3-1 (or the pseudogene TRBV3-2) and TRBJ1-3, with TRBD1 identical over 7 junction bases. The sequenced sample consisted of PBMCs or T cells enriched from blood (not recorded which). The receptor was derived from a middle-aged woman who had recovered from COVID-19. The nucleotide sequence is TGTGCCACAGGACAGGCCTCTGGAAACACCATATATTTT. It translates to CATGQASGNTIYF.